A selection of T cell receptor beta chains follows, all from one sample in a study of T cell repertoires in cytomegalovirus infection. Using its own MiXCR run on the reads, TCRdb lists one record per CDR3 protein. This sample carries fewer than 250,000 distinct CDR3 sequences, 10% to 15% of them seen once, and the ten largest clones take 1.6%. Sequencing was performed on PBMCs. The source of these receptors is a human donor in good health (CMV status not recorded). Some clones in this sample may be carry-over from other donors' samples. Both conserved end residues are part of each CDR3. The D gene is left open where the match is weak. Not all rows give a size; the values are once, few, many and, for expanded clones, a class.

>TRBJ1-1|.|.|TRBV19
CASTLGGRGSSAEAFF
TGTGCCAGTACCTTGGGGGGAAGGGGCAGCTCGGCTGAAGCTTTCTTT
>TRBJ1-5|.|.|TRBV20-1
CSARYQGGSQHF
TGCAGTGCTAGGTACCAGGGAGGGTCCCAGCATTTT
>TRBJ2-5|.|many|TRBV7-2
CASSRDLLRQDQETQYF
TGTGCCAGCAGCCGGGACCTCCTAAGGCAGGACCAAGAGACCCAGTACTTC
>TRBJ2-5|TRBD1|.|TRBV20-1
CSAKTGGETQYF
TGCAGTGCTAAGACAGGGGGTGAGACCCAGTACTTC
>TRBJ2-5|TRBD1|.|TRBV29-1
CSVETGGETQYF
TGCAGCGTTGAAACAGGGGGAGAGACCCAGTACTTC
>TRBJ2-3|.|few|TRBV2
CASNTLEVGQYF
TGTGCCAGCAATACCCTAGAGGTAGGGCAGTATTTT
>TRBJ2-7|.|few|TRBV20-1
CSAPGQTSSYEQYF
TGCAGTGCCCCGGGACAGACTAGCTCCTACGAGCAGTACTTC
>TRBJ2-1|TRBD2|many|TRBV7-2
CASSLAPTSGGEQFF
TGTGCCAGCAGCTTAGCGCCTACGAGCGGGGGGGAGCAGTTCTTC
>TRBJ1-1|.|once|TRBV12-3/TRBV12-4
CASSLVKGGTEAFF
TGTGCCAGCAGTTTGGTTAAAGGGGGCACTGAAGCTTTCTTT
>TRBJ2-1|TRBD2|.|TRBV5-5
CASSLGGRGVNEQFF
TGTGCCAGCAGCTTGGGCGGGCGGGGGGTGAATGAGCAGTTCTTC
>TRBJ2-1|.|many|TRBV7-2
CASSLDRDSLGEQFF
TGTGCCAGCAGCTTAGACCGGGACTCTCTGGGTGAGCAGTTCTTC
>TRBJ2-7|.|.|TRBV29-1
CSVEVSGVGEQYF
TGCAGCGTTGAAGTTTCAGGGGTGGGCGAGCAGTACTTC
>TRBJ2-5|.|.|TRBV14
CASSQDPDNNQETQYF
TGTGCCAGCAGCCAAGATCCGGACAACAACCAAGAGACCCAGTACTTC
>TRBJ2-1|.|many|TRBV7-8
CASSPATGSLGEQFF
TGTGCCAGCAGCCCCGCGACAGGATCCCTCGGTGAGCAGTTCTTC
>TRBJ2-1|TRBD1|.|TRBV6-6
CASRPGQTLNEQFF
TGTGCCAGCAGGCCGGGACAGACTCTCAATGAGCAGTTCTTC
>TRBJ1-1|.|many|TRBV12-3/TRBV12-4
CASSPRSGGQAEAFF
TGTGCCAGCAGTCCCCGGAGCGGGGGGCAAGCTGAAGCTTTCTTT
>TRBJ2-3|TRBD1|many|TRBV4-3
CASSQNFDRAADTQYF
TGCGCCAGCAGCCAAAATTTCGACAGGGCTGCAGATACGCAGTATTTT
>TRBJ2-1|TRBD2|many|TRBV7-2
CASSLAGAAGVHNEQFF
TGTGCCAGCAGCTTAGCTGGAGCGGCGGGGGTCCACAATGAGCAGTTCTTC
>TRBJ1-1|.|many|TRBV14
CASSPLKGGNTEAFF
TGTGCCAGCAGCCCCCTAAAAGGGGGTAACACTGAAGCTTTCTTT
>TRBJ2-2|.|.|TRBV24-1
CATSASRDTITGELFF
TGTGCCACCAGTGCCTCCCGGGACACGATCACCGGGGAGCTGTTTTTT
>TRBJ2-7|.|many|TRBV7-2
CASSLGSSWDEQYF
TGTGCCAGCAGCTTAGGTTCTAGCTGGGACGAGCAGTACTTC
>TRBJ1-1|.|few|TRBV2
CASSTPLNTEAFF
TGTGCCAGCAGTACCCCTCTGAACACTGAAGCTTTCTTT
>TRBJ2-3|TRBD2|many|TRBV24-1
CATSDSGRWASGEDTQYF
TGTGCCACCAGTGATTCCGGGCGGTGGGCTAGCGGGGAAGATACGCAGTATTTT
>TRBJ2-3|TRBD2|many|TRBV11-2
CASSPHGGRAMADTQYF
TGTGCCAGCAGCCCCCACGGCGGGAGGGCCATGGCAGATACGCAGTATTTT
>TRBJ1-1|.|few|TRBV7-9
CALDPGRVNTEAFF
TGTGCCCTCGACCCCGGCAGGGTGAACACTGAAGCTTTCTTT
>TRBJ1-1|TRBD1|few|TRBV5-1
CASSLGGQEITEAFF
TGCGCCAGCAGCCTCGGAGGACAGGAGATCACTGAAGCTTTCTTT
>TRBJ1-1|TRBD1|few|TRBV20-1
CSARGDSTEAFF
TGCAGTGCTAGGGGGGACAGCACTGAAGCTTTCTTT
>TRBJ2-7|.|.|TRBV29-1
CSFEGAGNYEQYF
TGCAGCTTCGAGGGCGCAGGGAATTACGAGCAGTACTTC
>TRBJ1-5|.|many|TRBV19
CASSMPHRNQPQHF
TGTGCCAGTAGTATGCCACACCGCAATCAGCCCCAGCATTTT
>TRBJ1-2|.|medium-sized|TRBV7-2
CASSPDTYYGYTF
TGTGCCAGCAGCCCGGACACCTACTATGGCTACACCTTC
>TRBJ2-3|TRBD2|many|TRBV7-3
CASSLEAGLGTDTQYF
TGTGCCAGCAGCTTAGAAGCGGGACTAGGAACAGATACGCAGTATTTT
>TRBJ2-1|TRBD1|many|TRBV19
CASSERGQSYNEQFF
TGTGCCAGTAGTGAACGGGGACAGAGCTACAATGAGCAGTTCTTC
>TRBJ1-6|.|many|TRBV7-2
CASSLEARRELFHF
TGTGCCAGCAGCTTAGAGGCCAGGAGAGAACTTTTCCACTTT
>TRBJ2-5|.|.|TRBV15
CATSRDGGPGETQYF
TGTGCCACCAGCAGAGATGGGGGGCCAGGAGAGACCCAGTACTTC
>TRBJ2-1|.|few|TRBV28
CASSSPGPVGEQFF
TGTGCCAGCAGTTCACCGGGTCCGGTAGGGGAGCAGTTCTTC
>TRBJ2-7|.|many|TRBV19
CASLDRRSAEQYF
TGTGCCAGTTTGGACAGAAGGTCCGCCGAGCAGTACTTC
>TRBJ2-1|.|.|TRBV7-3
CASSLGMGEYSRQFF
TGTGCCAGCAGCTTAGGGATGGGGGAGTACAGTAGGCAGTTCTTC
>TRBJ1-5|TRBD1|many|TRBV6-1
CASRGQAGEPQHF
TGTGCCAGCAGGGGACAGGCAGGCGAGCCCCAGCATTTT
>TRBJ2-1|TRBD2|many|TRBV10-3
CAISGSGSAYNEQFF
TGTGCCATCAGTGGTAGCGGGAGTGCCTACAATGAGCAGTTCTTC
>TRBJ2-7|TRBD2|many|TRBV7-2
CASSTNSGGIYEQYF
TGTGCCAGCAGCACCAACAGCGGGGGGATCTACGAGCAGTACTTC
>TRBJ1-4|.|.|TRBV12-3/TRBV12-4
CASRSSGREKLFF
TGTGCCAGCAGGTCCTCCGGGAGGGAAAAACTGTTTTTT
>TRBJ2-7|.|many|TRBV11-2
CASSSLRGKQYF
TGTGCCAGCAGCTCTTTAAGAGGGAAGCAGTACTTC
>TRBJ2-7|.|.|TRBV7-2
CASSLEASEPYEQYF
TGTGCCAGCAGCTTAGAGGCCAGCGAACCCTACGAGCAGTACTTC
>TRBJ2-4|.|many|TRBV7-2
CASSHFETLAKNIQYF
TGTGCCAGCAGCCATTTCGAGACACTAGCCAAAAACATTCAGTACTTC
>TRBJ2-3|.|many|TRBV7-2
CASGKDFTDTQYF
TGTGCCAGCGGAAAAGATTTCACAGATACGCAGTATTTT
>TRBJ1-5|.|.|TRBV12-3/TRBV12-4
CASSLSVNQPQHF
TGTGCCAGCAGTTTATCTGTCAATCAGCCCCAGCATTTT
>TRBJ1-1|.|many|TRBV14
CASSQDRLLNTEAFF
TGTGCCAGCAGCCAAGATAGGTTGTTGAACACTGAAGCTTTCTTT
>TRBJ1-2|TRBD1|many|TRBV7-2
CASSLTDRGDYTF
TGTGCCAGCAGCCTAACCGACAGGGGGGACTACACCTTC
>TRBJ2-1|TRBD2|.|TRBV28
CASSLWAGGPNEQFF
TGTGCCAGCAGTTTGTGGGCGGGAGGGCCTAATGAGCAGTTCTTC
>TRBJ1-5|.|once|TRBV4-3
CASSQELNLRDQPQHF
TGCGCCAGCAGCCAAGAATTGAATCTAAGGGATCAGCCCCAGCATTTT
>TRBJ1-5|.|many|TRBV19
CASSIRHSNQPQHF
TGTGCCAGTAGTATACGGCATAGCAATCAGCCCCAGCATTTT
>TRBJ1-1|.|.|TRBV10-2
CASSESRGNTEAFF
TGCGCCAGCAGTGAGTCGAGGGGTAACACTGAAGCTTTCTTT
>TRBJ1-3|.|few|TRBV9
CASSVDDNTIYF
TGTGCCAGCAGCGTAGATGATAACACCATATATTTT
>TRBJ2-1|.|many|TRBV6-2/TRBV6-3
CASNWGGASYNEQFF
TGTGCCAGCAACTGGGGCGGGGCCTCCTACAATGAGCAGTTCTTC
>TRBJ2-7|TRBD2|many|TRBV7-2
CASTSGTTTYEQYF
TGTGCCAGCACCTCCGGGACTACTACCTACGAGCAGTACTTC
>TRBJ1-1|.|few|TRBV29-1
CSVERQMNTEAFF
TGCAGCGTTGAAAGGCAGATGAACACTGAAGCTTTCTTT
>TRBJ1-5|TRBD1|.|TRBV12-3/TRBV12-4
CASSKGRETGVLPQHF
TGTGCCAGCAGTAAAGGGAGGGAGACAGGGGTTTTGCCCCAGCATTTT
>TRBJ2-1|TRBD2|.|TRBV6-5
CASISSGSSYNEQFF
TGTGCCAGCATCTCTAGCGGGAGCTCCTACAATGAGCAGTTCTTC
>TRBJ2-2|.|many|TRBV2
CASSETAANTGELFF
TGTGCCAGCAGTGAGACAGCAGCGAACACCGGGGAGCTGTTTTTT